This TCR beta chain came from a study of T cells after posttransplantation cyclophosphamide. Study-level findings and limits: TRB clonality was highly associated with recipient CMV seropositivity and reactivation. Donor CD8+ memory clones often dominated recipient blood repertoires at later times. TRB overlap between skin or GI tissue T cells and blood was limited.

Sequencing used immunoSEQ multiplex PCR; TCRdb keeps in-frame clones, though not all of them. The sample shows 31,000 or so clones, under 95% of them seen only once. Cells defined as naive were viable CD3+CD4+ or CD3+CD8+ and CCR7+CD45RA+CD45RO-CD95-CD27+CD28+. On the day of bone marrow donation, the related graft donor provided peripheral blood. CDR1 SGHAT and CDR2 FQNNGV come from the germline V gene. This CDR3 region has 16 residues. J gave up 2 bases and V 5 bases, and 9 bases lay outside the gene matches. Comments on this clone: The antigen is not known.

The chain has TRBV11-2 and TRBJ2-7; 10 bases are shared with TRBD2. This receptor was taken from an older woman in good health, CMV-negative, and a related stem cell transplant donor. Sequenced input: naive CD4+ T cells sorted from PBMCs. In DNA, the CDR3 is TGTGCCAGCAGCCACGGTAACAGCGGGGGGGCCTACGAGCAGTACTTC. Translation gives CASSHGNSGGAYEQYF.